A single count supports the clone carrying this TCR beta chain. Its target is not known. The data are from a study of pediatric ulcerative colitis. Assay used: immunoSEQ multiplex PCR; TCRdb lists only in-frame clones, some missing. Here the sample spans under 20,000 clones, roughly 70% being singletons. Rectal tissue came from one to two pinch biopsies taken at colonoscopy. Study-level findings and limits: Acute severe colitis showed lower rectal diversity from clonal expansions.

V shed 2 bases and J shed 2 bases, with 4 bases lying between them. The germline gives CDR1 MDHEN, CDR2 SYDVKM. CDR3 length: 12 residues. The V call is TRBV28, the J call TRBJ2-7; D is unresolved. The TCR originated in a girl aged 10 to 17 with moderate ulcerative colitis. The sequenced sample was gut tissue. CDR3 in DNA: TGTGCCAGCAGTTTAATTGCCTACGAGCAGTACTTC. Its protein is CASSLIAYEQYF. Full variable domain (outside the CDR3, taken from reference TRBV28 and TRBJ2-7): DVKVTQSSRYLVKRTGEKVFLECVQDMDHENMFWYRQDPGLGLRLIYFSYDVKMKEKGDIPEGYSVSREKKERFSLILESASTNQTSMYLCASSLIAYEQYFGPGTRLTVT.